This TCR beta chain was recorded in a study of T cell responses to AZD1222 COVID-19 vaccine. Trimming pared 0 bases from V and 1 base from J, leaving 13 bases between. This CDR3 is built from 16 residues. The V gene's germline CDR1 is SGHRS and CDR2 YFSETQ. Turning to this clone: What it binds is unknown.

Clones were sequenced by immunoSEQ multiplex PCR, and TCRdb holds only the in-frame ones, with some missing. The sample has roughly 190,000 clones, roughly 93% seen once. Study findings and constraints: Clonal diversity was possibly underestimated, and the donors were mostly white British, with more females. Within unmutated variant regions lay the reported targets of nearly half of spike-specific TCRs. Breadth and depth of Spike-specific TCRs rose after two AZD1222 doses. Seropositivity was recorded at baseline in only a handful of AZD1222 recipients.

This chain joins TRBV5-1 and TRBJ1-2; D is uncertain. Here the sequenced sample was peripheral blood, taken on day 0 of AZD1222 vaccination. The sequence derives from an adult in good health. The CDR3 loop reads CASSLAEGLGNYGYTF. The CDR3 coding sequence is TGCGCCAGCAGCTTGGCCGAAGGGTTAGGTAACTATGGCTACACCTTC.